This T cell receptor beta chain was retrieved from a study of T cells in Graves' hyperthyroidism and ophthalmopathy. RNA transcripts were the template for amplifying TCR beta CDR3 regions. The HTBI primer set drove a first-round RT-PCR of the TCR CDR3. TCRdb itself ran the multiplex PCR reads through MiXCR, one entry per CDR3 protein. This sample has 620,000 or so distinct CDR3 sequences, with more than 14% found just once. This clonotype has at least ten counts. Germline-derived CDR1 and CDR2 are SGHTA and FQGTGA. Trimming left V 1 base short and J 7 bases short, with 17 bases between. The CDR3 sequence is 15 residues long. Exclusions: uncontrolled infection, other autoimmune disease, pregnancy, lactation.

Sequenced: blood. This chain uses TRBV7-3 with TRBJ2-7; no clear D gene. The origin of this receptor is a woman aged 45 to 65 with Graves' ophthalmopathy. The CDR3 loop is CASSLSGKNYAEQYF. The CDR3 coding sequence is TGTGCCAGCAGCTTAAGCGGCAAGAACTACGCAGAGCAGTACTTC.